This is a list of T cell receptor beta chains from one sample in a study of blood T cell repertoires in COVID-19. Measured with immunoSEQ multiplex PCR; TCRdb has only the in-frame clones, and not every one. The sample records under 150,000 clones, 85% being singletons. What was sequenced was peripheral blood. The receptor source for this set is a man aged 80 or over with acute or convalescent COVID-19. CDR3s include the opening cysteine and the closing phenylalanine or tryptophan.

V	length	J	CDR3
TRBV30	13	TRBJ2-3	CAWRQDLTDTQYF
TRBV27	14	TRBJ1-4	CASRGARENEKLFF
TRBV6-4	15	TRBJ1-5	CASSEAGHSNQPQHF
TRBV27	15	TRBJ2-7	CASSSPSTGRYEQYF
TRBV3-1/TRBV3-2	14	TRBJ2-2	CASSPTQARGELFF
TRBV5-8	15	TRBJ2-1	CASSLFWTPNNEQFF
TRBV30	13	TRBJ1-3	CAWSVQFGHTIYF
TRBV19	15	TRBJ1-4	CASSTQGMWSEKLFF
TRBV6-2/TRBV6-3	12	TRBJ2-7	CASSSPPHEQYF
TRBV7-3	16	TRBJ2-1	CASTVGLPGVSNEQFF
TRBV7-2	12	TRBJ1-2	CASSSAGGGYTF
TRBV9	14	TRBJ1-6	CASSGGLENSPLHF
TRBV6-6	13	TRBJ2-7	CASSRRTDYEQYF
TRBV6-5	15	TRBJ1-1	CASGAGRLINTEAFF
TRBV19	15	TRBJ2-2	CASSISPGSDGELFF
TRBV25-1	14	TRBJ1-1	CASSPGTVNTEAFF
TRBV6-5	11	TRBJ1-2	CASWGQRRHIF
TRBV7-2	12	TRBJ1-2	CASSLERGGYTF
TRBV5-4	15	TRBJ2-1	CASSLGVTGYTEQFF
TRBV7-9	16	TRBJ1-5	CASSLADQGALQPQHF
TRBV3-1/TRBV3-2	16	TRBJ1-2	CASSLRGGQAPYGYTF
TRBV21-1	14	TRBJ2-7	CASSKEGSRGEQYF
TRBV13	14	TRBJ1-2	CASSSRDREYGYTF
TRBV2	13	TRBJ1-2	CASSFGGSGGYTF
TRBV11-2	16	TRBJ2-7	CASSPTLAGLTYEQYF
TRBV7-2	16	TRBJ2-3	CASSSQETGWGDTQYF
TRBV5-1	13	TRBJ1-2	CASSPTVDYGYTF
TRBV2	12	TRBJ2-7	CASSGQGDEQYF
TRBV10-3	13	TRBJ1-3	CAAGTDSGNTIYF
TRBV28	15	TRBJ1-4	CASRSNRAVNEKLFF
TRBV18	14	TRBJ2-7	CASSPLTGAYEQYF